The 14 T cell receptor beta chains reported below all come from one sample, sequenced in a study of OX40 agonist ivuxolimab in advanced cancers. The library came from the immunoSEQ multiplex PCR assay. Entries here come from immuneACCESS through TCRdb and include only in-frame sequences with V and J called. Some clones fail to appear in such tables; in the studies checked, an unresolved V gene covers under half of the shortfall, and the cause of the remainder is unknown. The sample includes approximately 70,000 clones, with 65% to 90% observed a single time. The ten largest clones take up almost 1.5% of the sample. Here the sequenced sample was CD4+ or CD8+ T cells sorted from blood, taken in a trial of the OX40 agonist ivuxolimab. These receptors all stem from an adult with an advanced solid tumor such as melanoma, head and neck, liver or kidney cancer.

This chain joins TRBV5-1 and TRBJ2-7; 10 nucleotides match TRBD2. The CDR3 totals 16 residues. The germline V gene encodes CDR1 SGHRS and CDR2 YFSETQ. V was clipped by 0 bases and J by 5 bases; unmatched bases: 8. The CDR3 DNA is TGCGCCAGCAGCTTGGCCGAACTAGCGGGGCGCAACGAGCAGTACTTC. Its protein is CASSLAELAGRNEQYF. The entire variable domain, with the rest obtained from reference TRBV5-1 and TRBJ2-7, is as follows: KAGVTQTPRYLIKTRGQQVTLSCSPISGHRSVSWYQQTPGQGLQFLFEYFSETQRNKGNFPGRFSGRQFSNSRSEMNVSTLELGDSALYLCASSLAELAGRNEQYFGPGTRLTVT.

The chain joins TRBV29-1 to TRBJ2-3, with D tentatively TRBD2 (6 bases). The CDR3 has 12 residues. CDR1 and CDR2 (germline): SQVTM, ANQGSEA. Trimming left V 8 bases short and J 5 bases short, with 14 bases between. The CDR3 loop is CSSKTSQDTQYF. The CDR3 bases are TGCAGCTCAAAAACTAGCCAAGATACGCAGTATTTT.

Written as DNA, the CDR3 is TGTGCCAGCCATCGGGGGGACAGATACGAGCAGTACTTC. This codes for CASHRGDRYEQYF. The gene calls are TRBV6-5 and TRBJ2-7; D may correspond to TRBD1 or TRBD2 (7 bases each). The germline gives CDR1 MNHEY, CDR2 SVGAGI. Between the trimmed V and J ends, which lost 8 bases and 4 bases, there was a span of 15 bases. The CDR3 length is 13 residues.

This clone was picked up a small number of times. The V and J genes are TRBV6-1 and TRBJ2-1; TRBD2 aligns across 7 bases. V lost 0 bases to trimming and J lost 3 bases; unmatched junction nucleotides: 5. This CDR3 has 16 amino acids. The germline CDR1 and CDR2 sequences are MNHNS and SASEGT. In DNA form, the CDR3 reads TGTGCCAGCAGTGAAGCGATGGGGGGGGGCTACAATGAGCAGTTCTTC. Translated, it gives CASSEAMGGGYNEQFF.

The chain has TRBV6-6 and TRBJ2-5, with 7 nucleotides matching TRBD1. V shed 2 bases, J shed 2 bases, and the junction held 2 bases outside the gene matches. The CDR3 is made up of 14 amino acids. The germline V gene encodes CDR1 MNHNY and CDR2 SVGAGI (reference sequence). DNA of the CDR3: TGTGCCAGCAGTTACCCCAGGGGGCAAGAGACCCAGTACTTC. It is translated as CASSYPRGQETQYF.

V gene TRBV5-1 combines with J gene TRBJ2-3; D gene unclear. The germline CDR1 and CDR2 sequences are SGHRS and YFSETQ. The CDR3 is 13 residues long. The V end was cut by 5 bases, the J end by 2 bases, with 9 bases between. CDR3 in DNA: TGCGCCAGCAGGAAAGTCCCCACAGATACGCAGTATTTT. Encoded protein: CASRKVPTDTQYF.

The CDR3 region is CASSQEDGTNNEQFF. The CDR3 DNA reads as TGCGCCAGCAGCCAAGAAGACGGGACCAACAATGAGCAGTTCTTC. This sequence joins TRBV4-1 and TRBJ2-1; perhaps D is TRBD1 or TRBD2 (5 bases each). The CDR3 is 15 residues long. V dropped 0 bases and J dropped 5 bases, with 11 bases sitting between them. CDR1 and CDR2 (germline): MGHRA, YSYEKL.

The chain links TRBV7-2 to TRBJ1-3; no reliable D call. The V end lost 1 base, the J end lost 0 bases, and 7 bases lay between the germline ends. The germline V gene encodes CDR1 SGHTA and CDR2 FQGNSA. This CDR3 comprises 15 residues. The CDR3 sequence: CASSLEGLSGNTIYF. CDR3 DNA sequence: TGTGCCAGCAGCTTAGAAGGGCTCTCTGGAAACACCATATATTTT. Full variable domain (outside the CDR3, taken from reference TRBV7-2 and TRBJ1-3): GAGVSQSPSNKVTEKGKDVELRCDPISGHTALYWYRQSLGQGLEFLIYFQGNSAPDKSGLPSDRFSAERTGGSVSTLTIQRTQQEDSAVYLCASSLEGLSGNTIYFGEGSWLTVV.

The chain uses TRBV5-1 and TRBJ1-4; D gene unclear. The V and J ends lost 0 bases and 2 bases respectively, with 8 bases between them. CDR1 is SGHRS, CDR2 YFSETQ, per germline. The CDR3 contains 15 residues. In DNA, the CDR3 is TGCGCCAGCAGCTTGGCAGCTACTACTAATGAAAAACTGTTTTTT. This gives the protein CASSLAATTNEKLFF.

The genes are TRBV2 and TRBJ2-5; D is unresolved. Germline CDR1 and CDR2: SNHLY and FYNNEI. This CDR3 is 14 amino acids long. The germline V and J ends were trimmed by 6 bases and 7 bases, with 18 bases remaining between them. CDR3 region: CASRPQGQVRTQYF. In nucleotides, the CDR3 is TGTGCCAGCAGGCCCCAAGGCCAAGTTCGGACCCAGTACTTC.

The V call is TRBV7-2, the J call TRBJ1-4, with TRBD1 matching 9 bases. The trim removed 5 bases at V and 0 bases at J, leaving 7 bases unmatched. The CDR3 has 17 amino acids. Germline V lookup: CDR1 SGHTA, CDR2 FQGNSA. As DNA, the CDR3 is TGTGCCAGCAGCGTGACAGGGGGTTTAGCAACTAATGAAAAACTGTTTTTT. It is translated as CASSVTGGLATNEKLFF.

The chain has TRBV4-1 and TRBJ2-1, with a tentative D call TRBD2 (6 bases). The CDR3 sequence is 17 residues long. V lost 4 bases, J lost 0 bases, and 16 bases lay in between. CDR1 and CDR2 (germline): MGHRA, YSYEKL. For the CDR3, the DNA is TGCGCCAGCAGCCCAACCGACGTCGGGAGCTCCTACAATGAGCAGTTCTTC. This encodes CASSPTDVGSSYNEQFF.

This clone was observed a single time. This rearrangement joins TRBV29-1 to TRBJ2-5, with TRBD1 as a possible D gene (6 bases). Germline V gives CDR1 SQVTM, CDR2 ANQGSEA. The length of the CDR3 is 14 residues. V gave up 4 bases and J gave up 1 base, with 13 bases separating them. CDR3 region: CSVAVTGSQETQYF. The DNA of the CDR3 is TGCAGCGTTGCTGTTACAGGGTCCCAAGAGACCCAGTACTTC.

The V call is TRBV5-1, the J call TRBJ2-5; D is uncertain. The CDR3 spans 14 residues. Germline lookup yields CDR1 SGHRS and CDR2 YFSETQ. V was shortened by 0 bases and J by 4 bases, with 10 bases between the two germline ends. This chain's CDR3 is CASSLAGIRETQYF. For the CDR3, the DNA is TGCGCCAGCAGCTTGGCCGGCATACGAGAGACCCAGTACTTC.